These 20 T cell receptor beta chains were all obtained from the same sample, sequenced in a study of neurological immune-mediated disorders (dated by TCRdb to between 2019 and 2020). In the paper's terms, the time point label means: longitudinal time-point 1 (baseline). Library generation was performed with 5' RACE. For sequencing, an Illumina HiSeq 2500 was employed. Starting from the raw public reads, TCRdb applied fastp trimming at Q25, assembled clones with MiXCR and retained in-frame beta chains. Each entry merges the rows of one CDR3 protein and shows their most common DNA and genes. This sample holds around 37,000 distinct CDR3 sequences; about 3.2% were observed only once. In total, the top ten clones hold roughly 7.7% of the sample. The sequenced material came from PBMCs. The receptors originated from a woman between 55 and 75 years old with multiple sclerosis.

This clonotype occurred many times. The chain links TRBV5-1 to TRBJ1-6, with no clear D. Germline V gene sequence: CDR1 SGHRS, CDR2 YFSETQ. The CDR3 has 13 residues. The V end was cut by 1 base, the J end by 7 bases, with 6 bases between. The CDR3 DNA reads as TGCGCCAGCAGCTTGCTGGGAAATTCACCCCTCCACTTT. Its translation is CASSLLGNSPLHF.

This clonotype was seen at least ten times. The chain combines TRBV20-1 with TRBJ2-5, with D possibly being TRBD2 (6 bases). Germline CDR1 DFQATT, CDR2 SNEGSKA (reference sequence). The CDR3 spans 12 residues. V was shortened by 0 bases and J by 7 bases, with 9 bases between the two germline ends. The CDR3 loop is CSARDTGGTQYF. The CDR3 DNA follows: TGCAGTGCTAGAGATACCGGGGGGACCCAGTACTTC.

This clonotype was seen many times. The V and J genes are TRBV15 and TRBJ1-2, with unresolved D. Trimming cost V 1 base and J 4 bases, with 10 bases left between them. CDR3 length: 14 residues. The germline CDR1 and CDR2 sequences are LNHNV and YYDKDF (reference sequence). CDR3 DNA: TGTGCCACCAGCAGAGGGGAGCGCGCCTATGGCTACACCTTC. It encodes CATSRGERAYGYTF.

In its sample, this clonotype was seen a few times. This CDR3 is missing its conserved last phenylalanine or tryptophan, likely due to a read error. The chain is built from TRBV5-1 and TRBJ1-6; D not resolved. CDR3 length: 14 residues. Germline lookup yields CDR1 SGHRS and CDR2 YFSETQ. V was clipped by 2 bases and J by 6 bases, with 9 bases between them. CDR3 loop: CASSLMPSNSPLHN. In DNA, the CDR3 is TGCGCCAGCAGCTTAATGCCGAGTAATTCACCCCTCCACAAT.

This clonotype was seen ten or more times. This chain uses TRBV20-1 with TRBJ1-1; D perhaps matches TRBD1 (6 bases). V lost 1 base and J lost 5, with 14 bases in between. This CDR3 region has 14 residues. Germline CDR1 is DFQATT and CDR2 is SNEGSKA (reference sequence). CDR3 amino acids: CSARVQGWMTEAFF. The CDR3 region has the DNA TGCAGTGCTAGAGTTCAGGGGTGGATGACTGAAGCTTTCTTT.

At least ten counts were recorded for this clonotype. The gene calls are TRBV6-5 and TRBJ1-2; perhaps TRBD1 as D (5 bases). The CDR3 has 14 amino acids. The germline V gene has CDR1 MNHEY and CDR2 SVGAGI. V lost 0 bases and J lost 8, with 13 bases in between. The CDR3 region is CASSYSAYGGGYTF. The CDR3 bases are TGTGCCAGCAGTTACTCTGCGTATGGGGGAGGCTACACCTTC.

This clonotype was seen many times. The rearrangement joins TRBV27 to TRBJ1-1, with 10 bases matching TRBD1. Germline V CDR1 and CDR2: MNHEY, SMNVEV (reference sequence). This CDR3 is built from 14 residues. V was pared by 8 bases and J by 1 base, with 4 bases of the junction left unmatched. Written as DNA, the CDR3 is TGTGCCAGCCTGGGACAGGGGAGGAACACTGAAGCTTTCTTT. It yields the protein CASLGQGRNTEAFF.

This clonotype was picked up many times. J is TRBJ1-1 and V is TRBV20-1, with a possible D match to TRBD1 (5 bases). Germline values: CDR1 DFQATT, CDR2 SNEGSKA (reference sequence). This CDR3 comprises 13 residues. Trimming stripped 3 bases from V and 2 bases from J, with 10 bases between. The CDR3 region has the DNA TGCAGTGCTAGCAGGGATCGTAACACTGAAGCTTTCTTT. Protein: CSASRDRNTEAFF.

This clonotype was recorded many times. V and J are TRBV7-9 and TRBJ2-1, with 9 positions matching TRBD1. The CDR3 sequence is 13 residues long. After removal of 8 bases from V and 7 bases from J, the junction contained 6 bases not matched to a gene. Per the germline V gene, CDR1 is SEHNR and CDR2 is FQNEAQ (reference sequence). The CDR3 coding sequence is TGTGCCAGCGCCGGGACAGGGCCGAATGAGCAGTTCTTC. Its translation: CASAGTGPNEQFF.

This clonotype was found many times. The chain employs TRBV27 and TRBJ1-1, with D possibly matching TRBD1 (6 bases). Looked up from germline, CDR1 is MNHEY and CDR2 is SMNVEV (reference sequence). Trimming pared 6 bases from V and 8 bases from J, leaving 19 bases between. This CDR3 comprises 14 residues. The CDR3 is CASRALRGHREAFF. Written as DNA, the CDR3 is TGTGCCAGCAGGGCTCTCCGGGGGCACAGGGAAGCTTTCTTT.

The table lists this clonotype with many counts. This rearrangement joins TRBV20-1 to TRBJ1-4; no clear D. V was cut by 5 bases and J by 9 bases, with 16 bases left in between. The CDR3 is 13 residues long. In germline, CDR1 is DFQATT, CDR2 SNEGSKA (reference sequence). CDR3 nucleotide sequence: TGCAGTGCTGAGGACCGGAATAAACAAAAACTGTTTTTT. Amino acid sequence: CSAEDRNKQKLFF.

Many counts were recorded for this clonotype. The chain employs TRBV15 and TRBJ1-2; D uncertain. The CDR3 has 15 residues. Trimming left V 5 bases short and J 3 bases short, with 16 bases between. The germline gives CDR1 LNHNV, CDR2 YYDKDF (reference sequence). This CDR3 is CATSEDQDVYYGYTF. The CDR3 nucleotides are TGTGCCACCAGCGAAGACCAGGACGTCTACTATGGCTACACCTTC.

This clonotype was seen repeatedly, ten times or more. The CDR3 spells CASSLGDGGLSYNEQFF. The CDR3 DNA sequence: TGCGCCAGCAGCTTGGGCGACGGGGGGTTATCCTACAATGAGCAGTTCTTC. V is TRBV5-1 and J is TRBJ2-1, with TRBD2 matching 7 bases. In germline, CDR1 is SGHRS, CDR2 YFSETQ. The CDR3 has 17 residues. The junction had 7 bases not matched to a gene; V was cut back by 0 bases and J by 1 base.

This clonotype was recorded at least ten times. A much larger clone sits a single nucleotide away, making a read error possible. The genes are TRBV20-1 and TRBJ1-6; no reliable D call. CDR3 length: 14 amino acids. Looked up from germline, CDR1 is DFQATT and CDR2 is SNEGSKA (reference sequence). Trimming removed 6 bases at V and 5 bases at J, with 14 bases between. In nucleotides, the CDR3 is TGCAGTGCAAAACCGGGAAAAGATAATTCACCCCTCCACTTT. Encoded protein: CSAKPGKDNSPLHF.

This clonotype was observed many times. The gene calls are TRBV27 and TRBJ1-2, with D uncertain. Germline values: CDR1 MNHEY, CDR2 SMNVEV (reference sequence). The CDR3 extends over 13 amino acids. Trimming took 6 bases from V and 11 from J, leaving 19 bases between them. The CDR3 sequence: CASRPGRNRVYTF. CDR3 nucleotides: TGTGCCAGCAGACCCGGACGGAACCGAGTTTACACCTTC.

This clonotype was recorded many times. The V call is TRBV9, the J call TRBJ1-1, with D perhaps TRBD1 (6 bases). The CDR3 length is 15 residues. Trimming took off 1 base at V and 2 bases at J, with 12 bases between the two ends. Germline-derived CDR1 and CDR2 are SGDLS and YYNGEE. CDR3 coding DNA: TGTGCCAGCAGCGTACATCTGACAGGAAACACTGAAGCTTTCTTT. As protein: CASSVHLTGNTEAFF.

This clonotype was detected many times. V gene TRBV6-5 combines with J gene TRBJ1-2; maybe TRBD1 (6 bases). V was cut by 2 bases and J by 6 bases, with 16 bases left in between. Germline lookup yields CDR1 MNHEY and CDR2 SVGAGI. The CDR3 extends over 15 amino acids. The CDR3 region is CASSYVGGGEDGYTF. The CDR3 nucleotides are TGTGCCAGCAGTTACGTGGGGGGGGGCGAGGATGGCTACACCTTC.

This clonotype has a count of ten or more. V is TRBV7-9 and J is TRBJ2-7; TRBD1 is a possible D gene (6 bases). The CDR3 extends over 14 amino acids. Germline V gene lookup returns CDR1 SEHNR and CDR2 FQNEAQ (reference sequence). V was shortened by 2 bases and J by 2 bases, with 10 bases between the two germline ends. The CDR3 loop reads CASSLQGLPYEQYF. Here the CDR3 DNA reads TGTGCCAGCAGCTTACAGGGGCTCCCCTACGAGCAGTACTTC. The full variable domain, with the rest looked up from reference TRBV7-9 and TRBJ2-7, is DTGVSQNPRHKITKRGQNVTFRCDPISEHNRLYWYRQTLGQGPEFLTYFQNEAQLEKSRLLSDRFSAERPKGSFSTLEIQRTEQGDSAMYLCASSLQGLPYEQYFGPGTRLTVT.

The table lists this clonotype with many counts. Mismatch with germline at one junction end may stem from a read error. The chain couples TRBV7-7 to TRBJ2-3, with 9 bases matching TRBD2. The CDR3 has 15 residues. Germline V CDR1 and CDR2: SSHAT, FNYEAQ (reference sequence). CDR3 protein: CASSLGGGGTDTQYF. The CDR3 bases are TGTGCTAGCAGCTTAGGCGGGGGGGGCACAGATACGCAGTATTTT.

This clonotype was observed at least ten times. The CDR3 loop reads CAWSARQAETQYF. The DNA for the CDR3 is TGTGCCTGGAGTGCACGGCAGGCTGAGACCCAGTACTTC. This chain links TRBV30 with TRBJ2-5; D is unclear. Germline assignment: CDR1 GTSNPN and CDR2 SVGIG (reference sequence). The CDR3 loop spans 13 amino acids. With 1 base removed from V and 5 bases from J, the gap between germline ends came to 11 bases.